This is a list of T cell receptor beta chains from one sample in a study of tumor-infiltrating lymphocytes in localized non-small cell lung cancer. TCRdb's table, derived via immunoSEQ multiplex PCR, lists solely in-frame clones and lacks some. The sample shows about 15,000 clones, over 70% of them seen only once. The sample was lung tumor tissue. These receptors came from a human donor with non-small cell lung cancer. Both conserved end residues are part of each CDR3. D genes are given only for firm matches. Clone size, where shown, is once, few, many, or a class for clones that have expanded.

D gene,clone size,V gene,J gene,CDR3 protein,CDR3 DNA
NA,NA,TRBV5-1,TRBJ2-5,CASSFRDGETQYF,TGCGCCAGCAGCTTTAGGGATGGAGAGACCCAGTACTTC
NA,NA,TRBV18,TRBJ1-2,CASSPSGGDYGYTF,TGTGCCAGCTCACCAAGTGGGGGGGACTATGGCTACACCTTC
NA,few,TRBV9,TRBJ2-3,CASSVGVSATDTQYF,TGTGCCAGCAGCGTAGGGGTCAGTGCGACAGATACGCAGTATTTT
NA,few,TRBV5-8,TRBJ1-2,CASSPGHGGYTF,TGTGCCAGCAGCCCCGGACATGGCGGCTACACCTTC
NA,medium-sized,TRBV19,TRBJ1-3,CASEGPLSSGNTIYF,TGTGCCAGTGAGGGACCTCTATCCTCTGGAAACACCATATATTTT
TRBD1,NA,TRBV29-1,TRBJ2-3,CTYEGASTDTQYF,TGCACCTACGAGGGGGCCTCCACAGATACGCAGTATTTT
TRBD2,NA,TRBV27,TRBJ2-3,CASSLVREGLGGTDTQYF,TGTGCCAGCAGTTTAGTCAGGGAAGGACTAGGGGGCACAGATACGCAGTATTTT
NA,NA,TRBV19,TRBJ2-2,CATKQNWAGELFF,TGTGCCACTAAGCAAAACTGGGCCGGGGAGCTGTTTTTT
NA,NA,TRBV5-1,TRBJ2-3,CASSPRSVLSTDTQYF,TGCGCCAGCAGCCCCCGTTCCGTACTTAGCACAGATACGCAGTATTTT
NA,NA,TRBV5-1,TRBJ1-2,CASSPRGEDGYTF,TGCGCCAGCAGCCCAAGGGGGGAAGATGGCTACACCTTC
NA,NA,TRBV25-1,TRBJ2-7,CASSDRVNYEQYF,TGTGCCAGCAGTGACAGGGTAAACTACGAGCAGTACTTC